The 21 T cell receptor beta chains listed next were all sequenced from one sample in a study of cytomegalovirus exposure and HLA in healthy donors. Both 60 Vbeta primers and 13 Jbeta primers went into the PCR. TCRdb's table, derived via immunoSEQ multiplex PCR, lists solely in-frame clones and lacks some. The sample yields about 250,000 clones, about 77% seen once. The sequencing sample was made of PBMCs. The receptors shown here come from a boy between 10 and 17 years old in good health and CMV-seronegative.

The rearrangement joins TRBV5-1 to TRBJ2-3; TRBD1 aligns across 7 bases. V dropped 0 bases and J dropped 4; count of bases not matched to a gene: 17. CDR1 SGHRS and CDR2 YFSETQ come from the germline V gene. CDR3 size: 19 residues. CDR3: CASSLEGGQQWFPPDTQYF. CDR3 coding DNA: TGCGCCAGCAGCTTGGAAGGGGGCCAACAATGGTTCCCCCCAGATACGCAGTATTTT.

V is TRBV6-1 and J is TRBJ1-4; no firm D call. V was trimmed by 0 bases and J by 8 bases, leaving 13 bases between them. Germline values: CDR1 MNHNS, CDR2 SASEGT. The CDR3 is 15 residues long. CDR3 sequence (DNA): TGTGCCAGCAGTGAAGCCGAGATTACGGGGGAAAAACTGTTTTTT. This translates into CASSEAEITGEKLFF.

The chain combines TRBV5-1 with TRBJ2-3, with 7 nucleotides matching TRBD2. This CDR3 region has 15 residues. Germline V gene lookup returns CDR1 SGHRS and CDR2 YFSETQ. Trimming removed 0 bases from V and 5 bases from J; junction bases left unmatched: 6. CDR3 in DNA: TGCGCCAGCAGCTTGGCCGGGGGGTTGGGAGATACGCAGTATTTT. The encoded protein is CASSLAGGLGDTQYF.

The chain carries TRBV18 and TRBJ2-7; unclear D gene. This CDR3 has 15 residues. Trimming took 2 bases from V and 2 from J, leaving 13 bases between them. CDR1 and CDR2 from the germline V gene are KGHSH and LQKENI. In DNA form, the CDR3 reads TGTGCCAGCTCACCATCCGGATGGAGTCCCTACGAGCAGTACTTC. Translated: CASSPSGWSPYEQYF.

This clone has only one observation. This rearrangement joins TRBV6-6 to TRBJ2-7; D is possibly TRBD2 (6 bases). CDR1 and CDR2 (germline): MNHNY, SVGAGI (reference sequence). V lost 2 bases to trimming and J lost 6 bases, with 14 bases between them. The CDR3 sequence is 14 residues long. Here the CDR3 reads CASSYGGGVCEQYF. The CDR3 DNA reads as TGTGCCAGCAGTTACGGGGGAGGAGTCTGCGAGCAGTACTTC.

CDR3 residues: CASSPGFSYEQYF. DNA of the CDR3: TGTGCCAGCAGCCCGGGATTTTCCTACGAGCAGTACTTC. The chain joins TRBV11-3 to TRBJ2-7; a possible D gene is TRBD2 (5 bases). The germline V and J ends were trimmed by 5 bases and 1 base, with 9 bases remaining between them. The CDR3 has 13 residues. Germline V gives CDR1 SGHNT, CDR2 YENEEA.

This chain uses TRBV7-9 with TRBJ1-2; D remains unclear. The CDR3 covers 13 residues. CDR1 is SEHNR and CDR2 is FQNEAQ in the germline V gene (reference sequence). The V end lost 6 bases, the J end lost 7 bases, and 15 bases lay between the germline ends. The CDR3 here is CASSKLPQRGYTF. The CDR3, as DNA: TGTGCCAGCAGTAAGCTTCCCCAACGTGGCTACACCTTC. Looking up the rest from reference TRBV7-9 and TRBJ1-2 gives the full variable domain: DTGVSQNPRHKITKRGQNVTFRCDPISEHNRLYWYRQTLGQGPEFLTYFQNEAQLEKSRLLSDRFSAERPKGSFSTLEIQRTEQGDSAMYLCASSKLPQRGYTFGSGTRLTVV.

The chain couples TRBV7-8 to TRBJ2-7; D is perhaps TRBD2 (5 bases). CDR1 SGHVS and CDR2 FQNEAQ come from the germline V gene. CDR3 length: 14 amino acids. V gave up 4 bases and J gave up 0 bases, with 10 bases separating them. CDR3 sequence: CASSSSGFSYEQYF. The DNA for the CDR3 is TGTGCCAGCAGCTCAAGCGGATTCTCCTACGAGCAGTACTTC.

There are a few counts of this clone. The J gene is TRBJ2-6, the V gene TRBV21-1; TRBD1 is the table's D call and was not checked against the DNA. TRBV21-1 is a recognized pseudogene. The CDR3 totals 24 residues. CDR3 in amino acids: CASSKRTGDRAKSVPHSGANVLTF. The CDR3, as DNA: TGTGCCAGCAGCAAACGGACCGGGGACAGGGCCAAGTCCGTACCACACTCTGGGGCCAACGTCCTGACTTTC.

In this sample, this clone turned up a few times. The V and J genes are TRBV7-8 and TRBJ2-7; perhaps TRBD1 as D (5 bases). Trimming removed 1 base at V and 2 bases at J, with 15 bases between. The CDR3 is made up of 16 amino acids. CDR1 is SGHVS and CDR2 is FQNEAQ in the germline V gene. CDR3 residues: CASSLGRQGTTYEQYF. DNA of the CDR3: TGTGCCAGCAGCTTAGGCCGGCAGGGTACTACCTACGAGCAGTACTTC. Drawing the rest from reference TRBV7-8 and TRBJ2-7, the complete variable domain is GAGVSQSPRYKVAKRGQDVALRCDPISGHVSLFWYQQALGQGPEFLTYFQNEAQLDKSGLPSDRFFAERPEGSVSTLKIQRTQQEDSAVYLCASSLGRQGTTYEQYFGPGTRLTVT.

This clone showed up just once. This chain connects TRBV7-9 to TRBJ2-2, with 11 bases lining up with TRBD2. V shed 5 bases and J 13 bases; nucleotides not matched to a gene: 15. Looked up from germline, CDR1 is SEHNR and CDR2 is FQNEAQ (reference sequence). This CDR3 contains 16 residues. The CDR3 coding sequence is TGTGCCAGCAGCGAGGGGGTACTAGCGGGAGCTGGGTTGCTGTTTTTT. It yields the protein CASSEGVLAGAGLLFF.

This sequence joins TRBV5-4 and TRBJ2-7; 13 positions agree with TRBD2. The V gene's germline CDR1 is SGHNT and CDR2 YYREEE (reference sequence). J gave up 2 bases and V 2 bases, and 16 bases lay outside the gene matches. The CDR3 runs to 20 residues. This chain's CDR3 is CASSFGPLTSGGHSTYEQYF. CDR3 nucleotide sequence: TGTGCCAGCAGCTTCGGCCCTTTGACTAGCGGGGGGCATAGCACCTACGAGCAGTACTTC.

This rearrangement joins TRBV2 to TRBJ2-1, with 12 positions matching TRBD1. The V segment lost 5 bases and the J segment 4 bases; nucleotides outside the gene matches: 3. This CDR3 is 15 amino acids long. Germline V gene lookup returns CDR1 SNHLY and CDR2 FYNNEI. The DNA for the CDR3 is TGTGCCAGCAGTCGGGACAGGGGGCGGTACAATGAGCAGTTCTTC. This gives the protein CASSRDRGRYNEQFF. Looking up the rest from reference TRBV2 and TRBJ2-1 gives the full variable domain: EPEVTQTPSHQVTQMGQEVILRCVPISNHLYFYWYRQILGQKVEFLVSFYNNEISEKSEIFDDQFSVERPDGSNFTLKIRSTKLEDSAMYFCASSRDRGRYNEQFFGPGTRLTVL.

The sample holds one count of this clone. V and J are TRBV5-5 and TRBJ2-7, with D maybe TRBD1 (6 bases). The germline CDR1 and CDR2 sequences are SGHKS and YYEKEE (reference sequence). The CDR3 extends over 16 amino acids. Between the trimmed V and J ends, which lost 4 bases and 0 bases, there was a span of 17 bases. The CDR3 region has the DNA TGTGCCAGCAGCCTGGGTGGGCAGGGGCCCTCCTACGAGCAGTACTTC. Protein product: CASSLGGQGPSYEQYF.

The genes are TRBV6-6 and TRBJ1-2, with 8 nucleotides matching TRBD1. The CDR3 has 15 amino acids. The germline gives CDR1 MNHNY, CDR2 SVGAGI (reference sequence). Trimming took 2 bases from V and 1 from J; bases not matched to a gene: 3. CDR3 residues: CASSYAGQGNYGYTF. The CDR3 DNA reads TGTGCCAGCAGTTACGCCGGACAGGGTAACTATGGCTACACCTTC.

This clone occurred a few times. This CDR3 reads CASGSLGTAAFF. CDR3 in DNA: TGTGCCAGCGGGAGTTTAGGTACCGCGGCTTTCTTT. The V call is TRBV13, the J call TRBJ1-1; unclear D gene. Trimming took 8 bases from V and 11 from J, leaving 18 bases between them. The CDR3 runs 12 residues. From germline, CDR1 is PRHDT and CDR2 FYEKMQ (reference sequence). The full variable domain, with the rest looked up from reference TRBV13 and TRBJ1-1, is AAGVIQSPRHLIKEKRETATLKCYPIPRHDTVYWYQQGPGQDPQFLISFYEKMQSDKGSIPDRFSAQQFSDYHSELNMSSLELGDSALYFCASGSLGTAAFFGQGTRLTVV.

V is TRBV5-6 and J is TRBJ2-3; 10 positions match TRBD2. From germline, CDR1 is SGHDT and CDR2 YYEEEE. V was pared by 3 bases and J by 4 bases, with 2 bases of the junction left unmatched. This CDR3 spans 14 amino acids. The CDR3 region is CASSSSGGADTQYF. The CDR3 nucleotides are TGTGCCAGCAGCTCTAGCGGGGGAGCAGATACGCAGTATTTT.

The rearrangement uses TRBV7-9 and TRBJ2-2; D is undetermined. Germline CDR1 reads SEHNR; CDR2 reads FQNEAQ (reference sequence). The CDR3 is 16 amino acids. Trimming left V 5 bases short and J 4 bases short, with 17 bases between. The CDR3 protein is CASSPRFVMGTGELFF. Here the CDR3 DNA reads TGTGCCAGCAGCCCGAGGTTCGTTATGGGCACCGGGGAGCTGTTTTTT.

This clone was detected once. The chain has TRBV7-2 and TRBJ2-2; D may be TRBD2 (6 bases). The CDR3 runs to 15 residues. CDR1 and CDR2 (germline): SGHTA, FQGNSA. Trimming shortened V by 4 bases and J by 8 bases, and 17 bases separated the two germline ends. This CDR3 is CASSSTSLLRGELFF. The CDR3 nucleotides read TGTGCCAGCAGCTCAACTAGCCTCCTCAGAGGGGAGCTGTTTTTT. The full variable domain, rest sourced from reference TRBV7-2 and TRBJ2-2, is GAGVSQSPSNKVTEKGKDVELRCDPISGHTALYWYRQSLGQGLEFLIYFQGNSAPDKSGLPSDRFSAERTGGSVSTLTIQRTQQEDSAVYLCASSSTSLLRGELFFGEGSRLTVL.

CDR3 coding DNA: TGTGCCAGCAGCTTAAGCCCGGGGACAGATACGCAGTATTTT. It encodes CASSLSPGTDTQYF. The chain employs TRBV13 and TRBJ2-3; D is possibly TRBD2 (5 bases). V was pared by 2 bases and J by 3 bases, with 9 bases between. CDR1 and CDR2 from the germline V gene are PRHDT and FYEKMQ (reference sequence). The CDR3 covers 14 residues.

A few counts support this clone. V usage is TRBV5-1 and J usage is TRBJ2-7; possible D gene TRBD1, 5 bases. The CDR3 length is 14 residues. Germline assignment: CDR1 SGHRS and CDR2 YFSETQ. With 0 bases removed from V and 4 bases from J, the gap between germline ends came to 11 bases. The CDR3: CASSLGRTLYEQYF. The CDR3 region has the DNA TGCGCCAGCAGCTTGGGGCGGACACTTTACGAGCAGTACTTC.